Shown below are 15 T cell receptor beta chains from a single sample sequenced in a study of blood T cell repertoires in COVID-19. Method: immunoSEQ multiplex PCR; TCRdb's copy keeps in-frame clones and lacks some. The data hold roughly 240,000 clones, with roughly 82% observed a single time. Sample: peripheral blood. All receptors derive from a woman aged 80 or older with COVID-19, enrolled during active disease.

The chain carries TRBV12-3 or TRBV12-4 and TRBJ1-1, with D hard to call. The CDR3 spans 13 residues. Trimming pared 7 bases from V and 1 base from J, leaving 10 bases between. The CDR3: CASTTRENTEAFF. The CDR3, as DNA: TGTGCCAGCACAACTCGGGAGAACACTGAAGCTTTCTTT.

This chain joins TRBV7-2 and TRBJ1-3, with D possibly being TRBD1 (6 bases). The germline gives CDR1 SGHTA, CDR2 FQGNSA. The CDR3 is made up of 15 amino acids. V was cut by 2 bases and J by 2 bases, with 10 bases left in between. The CDR3 DNA sequence: TGTGCCAGCAGCTTACGGGGACAAGCTGGAAACACCATATATTTT. As protein: CASSLRGQAGNTIYF.

The rearrangement joins TRBV7-9 to TRBJ2-5, with 8 positions matching TRBD2. The CDR3 has 16 amino acids. The trim removed 4 bases at V and 1 base at J, leaving 8 bases unmatched. CDR1 is SEHNR and CDR2 is FQNEAQ in the germline V gene (reference sequence). CDR3 amino acids: CASSSRSGGRQETQYF. The CDR3 region has the DNA TGTGCCAGCAGCTCCAGGAGCGGGGGCCGCCAAGAGACCCAGTACTTC. Full variable domain (remainder filled in from reference TRBV7-9 and TRBJ2-5): DTGVSQNPRHKITKRGQNVTFRCDPISEHNRLYWYRQTLGQGPEFLTYFQNEAQLEKSRLLSDRFSAERPKGSFSTLEIQRTEQGDSAMYLCASSSRSGGRQETQYFGPGTRLLVL.

This clone has a single count. The CDR3 DNA is TGTGCCAGCTCACCAGACAGGGCGGGCAATGAGCAGTTCTTC. It specifies CASSPDRAGNEQFF. The rearrangement links TRBV18 to TRBJ2-1; 7 bases match TRBD1. The J segment lost 6 bases and the V segment lost 2 bases, leaving 4 bases of the junction unmatched. CDR1 is KGHSH, CDR2 LQKENI, per germline. This CDR3 contains 14 residues.

J is TRBJ2-7 and V is TRBV6-5; TRBD1 agrees at 7 bases. V gave up 3 bases and J gave up 5 bases; unmatched junction bases: 7. CDR3 length: 14 amino acids. Per the germline V gene, CDR1 is MNHEY and CDR2 is SVGAGI. In nucleotides, the CDR3 is TGTGCCAGCAGTTATGCGACAGGGCGGGACGAGCAGTACTTC. Amino acid sequence: CASSYATGRDEQYF.

The rearrangement links TRBV7-9 to TRBJ2-5, with 8 positions matching TRBD1. J was trimmed by 4 bases and V by 1 base; bases with no gene match: 5. CDR3 length: 15 residues. Germline CDR1 reads SEHNR; CDR2 reads FQNEAQ (reference sequence). CDR3 amino acids: CASSLGQGSGETQYF. For the CDR3, the DNA is TGTGCCAGCAGCTTAGGACAGGGGAGCGGAGAGACCCAGTACTTC.

This chain joins TRBV5-1 and TRBJ2-1; 8 nucleotides line up with TRBD2. The germline V gene has CDR1 SGHRS and CDR2 YFSETQ. The ends lost 0 bases at V and 3 bases at J; junction bases unmatched: 5. The CDR3 is 16 amino acids. The CDR3: CASSLDLAGRYNEQFF. CDR3 coding DNA: TGCGCCAGCAGCTTGGATTTAGCGGGGCGCTACAATGAGCAGTTCTTC.

The chain carries TRBV7-9 and TRBJ1-1, with a possible D match to TRBD1 (5 bases). Germline V CDR1 and CDR2: SEHNR, FQNEAQ (reference sequence). This CDR3 spans 14 amino acids. V shed 3 bases and J shed 1 base, with 9 bases lying between them. CDR3 residues: CASSLGQENTEAFF. The CDR3, as DNA: TGTGCCAGCAGCTTGGGGCAGGAGAACACTGAAGCTTTCTTT.

This clone came up a few times. This chain joins TRBV13 and TRBJ1-3; no firm D call. The V gene lost 1 base and the J gene lost 4 bases, with 8 bases spanning the gap. The CDR3 sequence is 14 residues long. Germline assignment: CDR1 PRHDT and CDR2 FYEKMQ (reference sequence). Written as DNA, the CDR3 is TGTGCCAGCAGCTTAGCTCCGGGAGGAAACACCATATATTTT. Protein sequence: CASSLAPGGNTIYF.

The V call is TRBV5-4, the J call TRBJ1-1; no clear D. In germline, CDR1 is SGHNT, CDR2 YYREEE (reference sequence). The V end was cut by 1 base, the J end by 6 bases, with 10 bases between. CDR3 size: 13 residues. The CDR3 sequence is CASSLRGVAEAFF. CDR3 DNA sequence: TGTGCCAGCAGCTTGCGGGGTGTCGCTGAAGCTTTCTTT.

Only one count was recorded for this clone. This chain links TRBV6-5 with TRBJ1-1; TRBD1 aligns across 7 bases. Germline V gene data show CDR1 as MNHEY and CDR2 as SVGAGI. The CDR3 extends over 15 amino acids. Trimming at V came to 7 bases and at J to 4 bases, leaving 12 bases not matched to a gene. CDR3 DNA: TGTGCCAGCACCAACTCAGGGGGAGCGCGCACTGAAGCTTTCTTT. Translated: CASTNSGGARTEAFF.

This clone has only a few counts. The V gene is TRBV7-6, the J gene TRBJ2-2; D is perhaps TRBD1 (6 bases). The CDR3 runs 16 residues. V gave up 2 bases and J gave up 0 bases, with 10 bases separating them. Per germline, CDR1 SGHVS and CDR2 FNYEAQ. The CDR3 spells CASSLQTGANTGELFF. CDR3 sequence (DNA): TGTGCCAGCAGCTTACAGACAGGAGCGAACACCGGGGAGCTGTTTTTT.

This clone came up once. The V call is TRBV5-1, the J call TRBJ2-7, with TRBD1 matching 7 bases. The ends lost 2 bases at V and 7 bases at J; junction bases unmatched: 9. There are 14 residues in the CDR3. Per the germline V gene, CDR1 is SGHRS and CDR2 is YFSETQ. The CDR3 DNA is TGCGCCAGCAGCTTTAACGACAGGGTGGGAGAGCAGTACTTC. This translates into CASSFNDRVGEQYF.

The chain employs TRBV11-1 and TRBJ1-3; 8 bases are a match to TRBD1. Germline V gives CDR1 SGHAT, CDR2 FQDESV (reference sequence). J lost 0 bases, V lost 4 bases, and 5 bases had no gene match. This CDR3 is built from 16 residues. The DNA for the CDR3 is TGTGCCAGCAGCTCTACAGGGGGTATCTCTGGAAACACCATATATTTT. Translated, it gives CASSSTGGISGNTIYF.

The rearrangement joins TRBV7-3 to TRBJ2-1; D gene unclear. This CDR3 comprises 14 residues. V shed 4 bases and J shed 6 bases, with 13 bases lying between them. Germline V gene lookup returns CDR1 SGHTA and CDR2 FQGTGA. The chain's CDR3 is CASSSSAIPNEQFF. The CDR3 nucleotides are TGTGCCAGCAGCTCCTCCGCGATCCCCAATGAGCAGTTCTTC.